This TCR beta chain was identified during a study of blood T cells in healthy people across ages. General study results and limits: Considered underestimates were the diversity estimates obtained from one million T cells.

For the second PCR, which ran for roughly 6 to 12 cycles, a sample-barcoded 5' primer and a J-beta primer mix were used. From the 5' RACE reads, TCRdb called clonotypes with MiXCR, one entry per CDR3 protein. The top ten hold approximately 23% of the sample, which has about 600,000 distinct CDR3 sequences, around half seen once. The V gene lost 2 bases and the J gene lost 4 bases, with 12 bases spanning the gap. Germline V gene data show CDR1 as LGHDT and CDR2 as YNNKEL (reference sequence). The CDR3 spans 14 residues. Only a few counts were recorded for this clonotype. What it binds is not known. The specimen sequenced was blood. The TCR originated in a man at least 80 years old in good health. The V and J genes are TRBV3-1 and TRBJ2-7; D remains ambiguous. The CDR3 DNA is TGTGCCAGCAGCCAATCCACCCCGGGTTACGAGCAGTACTTC. Translating it yields CASSQSTPGYEQYF.